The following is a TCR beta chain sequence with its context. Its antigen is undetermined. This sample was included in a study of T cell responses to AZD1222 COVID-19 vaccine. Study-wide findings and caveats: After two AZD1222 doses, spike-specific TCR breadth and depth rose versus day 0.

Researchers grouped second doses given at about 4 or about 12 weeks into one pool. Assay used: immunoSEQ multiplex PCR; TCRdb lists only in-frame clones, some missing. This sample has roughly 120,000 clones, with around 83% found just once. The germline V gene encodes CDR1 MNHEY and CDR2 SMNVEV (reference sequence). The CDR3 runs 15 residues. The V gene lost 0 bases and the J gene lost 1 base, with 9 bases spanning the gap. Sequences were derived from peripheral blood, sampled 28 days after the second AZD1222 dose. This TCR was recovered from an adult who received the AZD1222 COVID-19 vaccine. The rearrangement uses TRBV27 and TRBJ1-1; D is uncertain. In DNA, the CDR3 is TGTGCCAGCAGTTTATCTATGCTGGGGAACACTGAAGCTTTCTTT. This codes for CASSLSMLGNTEAFF.